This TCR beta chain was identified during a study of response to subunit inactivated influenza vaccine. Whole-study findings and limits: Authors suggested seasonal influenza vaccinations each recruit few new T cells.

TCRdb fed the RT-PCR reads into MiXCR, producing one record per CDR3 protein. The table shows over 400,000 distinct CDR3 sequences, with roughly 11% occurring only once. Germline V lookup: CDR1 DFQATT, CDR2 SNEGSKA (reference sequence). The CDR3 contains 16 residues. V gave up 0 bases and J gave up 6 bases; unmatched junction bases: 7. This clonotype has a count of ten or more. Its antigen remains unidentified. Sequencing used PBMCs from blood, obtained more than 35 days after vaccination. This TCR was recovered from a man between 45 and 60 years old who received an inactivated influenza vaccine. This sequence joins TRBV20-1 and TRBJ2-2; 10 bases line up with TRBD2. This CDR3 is CSARESSGRFAGELFF. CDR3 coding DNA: TGCAGTGCTAGAGAGAGTAGCGGGAGGTTCGCCGGGGAGCTGTTTTTT.